This T cell receptor beta chain was obtained from a study of blood T cell repertoires in COVID-19. Turning to the study itself: PBMCs, B-cell-depleted T cells, or T cells provided the cDNA or gDNA that made up the material.

As handled by the study authors: Amplification from reference gene primers served as the basis for estimated nucleated cell counts. TCRdb's copy holds only in-frame clones and misses some; the assay was immunoSEQ multiplex PCR. V and J calls plus clone size are reproduced from that table; the DNA served to infer D and trimming. The data show about 210,000 clones, over 80% seen once. Living in under 30 US areas, the participants were between roughly 18 and 89 years of age. Recovered status applied to Cohort 3 donors who had two consecutive negative PCRs. It also applied to those with clearance or with symptom resolution. CDR3 size: 11 residues. Trimming took off 1 base at V and 5 bases at J, with 3 bases between the two ends. In germline, CDR1 is PRHDT, CDR2 FYEKMQ (reference sequence).

The rearrangement joins TRBV13 to TRBJ2-7; D is uncertain. This clonotype originated in a man between 25 and 39 years old who had recovered from COVID-19. Sequenced sample: PBMCs or T cells enriched from blood (not recorded which). The DNA of the CDR3 is TGTGCCAGCAGCTTAGCAAACGAGCAGTACTTC. Residues: CASSLANEQYF. The full variable domain, in which reference TRBV13 and TRBJ2-7 provide the parts outside the CDR3, is AAGVIQSPRHLIKEKRETATLKCYPIPRHDTVYWYQQGPGQDPQFLISFYEKMQSDKGSIPDRFSAQQFSDYHSELNMSSLELGDSALYFCASSLANEQYFGPGTRLTVT.